Shown below are 23 T cell receptor beta chains from a single sample sequenced in a study of shared clonotypes between healthy human individuals. Profiling relied on immunoSEQ multiplex PCR, and the TCRdb table lists in-frame clones only, not all of them. The sample gives 800,000 to 1,200,000 clones, approximately 80% of which show up once; 0.52% is in the top ten. The specimen was memory CD4+ T cells from PBMCs. Subset indicated: CD45RA-negative fraction. All receptors come from a young man in good health. Some clones in this sample may be carry-over from other donors' samples.

This clone was seen more than once but under ten times. The chain carries TRBV9 and TRBJ2-5; D might be TRBD2 (6 bases). With 0 bases removed from V and 9 bases from J, the gap between germline ends came to 12 bases. Germline V gene data show CDR1 as SGDLS and CDR2 as YYNGEE. The CDR3 totals 13 residues. The CDR3 is CASSVAASGAQYF. For the CDR3, the DNA is TGTGCCAGCAGCGTAGCTGCATCGGGGGCCCAGTACTTC.

The J gene is TRBJ1-1, the V gene TRBV19; TRBD1 matches at 8 bases. This CDR3 is 13 amino acids long. Germline assignment: CDR1 LNHDA and CDR2 SQIVND (reference sequence). The trim removed 3 bases at V and 10 bases at J, leaving 7 bases unmatched. The CDR3 sequence: CASSMTGESRAFF. The CDR3, as DNA: TGTGCCAGTAGTATGACAGGGGAGTCAAGAGCTTTCTTT.

The rearrangement uses TRBV19 and TRBJ2-6; TRBD2 matches 7 bases. The V gene end was trimmed by 1 base and the J gene end by 2 bases; junction bases not matched to a gene: 5. Germline-derived CDR1 and CDR2 are LNHDA and SQIVND (reference sequence). CDR3 size: 17 residues. CDR3 residues: CASSIVGGWPGANVLTF. For the CDR3, the DNA is TGTGCCAGTAGTATAGTGGGGGGGTGGCCTGGGGCCAACGTCCTGACTTTC.

A single count supports this clone. The sample has other DNA sequences that encode this CDR3 too. This chain connects TRBV5-1 to TRBJ2-7; TRBD2 aligns across 7 bases. The CDR3 sequence is 14 residues long. With 2 bases clipped from V and 2 bases from J, the junction kept 4 bases outside the gene matches. Per germline, CDR1 SGHRS and CDR2 YFSETQ. CDR3 residues: CASSFSGTTYEQYF. The CDR3 DNA reads as TGCGCCAGCAGCTTTTCCGGGACTACCTACGAGCAGTACTTC.

The V and J genes are TRBV28 and TRBJ1-2, with 8 nucleotides matching TRBD1. Trimming took 6 bases from V and 6 from J; bases not matched to a gene: 6. CDR1 MDHEN and CDR2 SYDVKM come from the germline V gene. This CDR3 is 13 amino acids long. CDR3 nucleotides: TGTGCCAGCAGCCTCCGACAGGGGAATGGCTACACCTTC. This translates into CASSLRQGNGYTF.

This rearrangement joins TRBV2 to TRBJ1-1; 7 nucleotides match TRBD1. CDR3 length equals 13 residues. Trimming at V came to 6 bases and at J to 3 bases, leaving 4 bases not matched to a gene. Germline V gene data show CDR1 as SNHLY and CDR2 as FYNNEI. In DNA, the CDR3 is TGTGCCAGCAGGAAAACAGGGGACACTGAAGCTTTCTTT. Its protein product is CASRKTGDTEAFF.

This chain connects TRBV5-1 to TRBJ2-5; maybe TRBD1 (6 bases). The length of the CDR3 is 14 residues. Looked up from germline, CDR1 is SGHRS and CDR2 is YFSETQ. V was clipped by 4 bases and J by 4 bases, with 14 bases between them. The DNA of the CDR3 is TGCGCCAGCAGCCCCTTAGGCAGGGGAGAGACCCAGTACTTC. It translates to CASSPLGRGETQYF.

Comment on this clone: Additional DNA sequences in this sample encode the identical CDR3. The chain uses TRBV5-1 and TRBJ1-2, with D maybe TRBD1 (6 bases). V lost 4 bases and J 8 bases, leaving 18 bases between the germline ends. The CDR3 runs to 14 residues. CDR1 and CDR2 (germline): SGHRS, YFSETQ. CDR3 nucleotide sequence: TGCGCCAGCAGCCTAACTACAGGGCCGGGGGGCTACACCTTC. It specifies CASSLTTGPGGYTF.

This sequence joins TRBV5-1 and TRBJ2-7; D possibly matches TRBD1 or TRBD2 (5 bases each). In germline, CDR1 is SGHRS, CDR2 YFSETQ. The CDR3 runs 15 residues. The V and J ends lost 3 bases and 2 bases respectively, with 15 bases between them. CDR3 nucleotides: TGCGCCAGCAGCTATACCGGGACGTTCGCCTACGAGCAGTACTTC. This sequence encodes CASSYTGTFAYEQYF.

The rearrangement joins TRBV9 to TRBJ2-3; D gene ambiguous. The V end lost 0 bases, the J end lost 2 bases, and 10 bases lay between the germline ends. From germline, CDR1 is SGDLS and CDR2 YYNGEE. The CDR3 has 15 amino acids. The CDR3 coding sequence is TGTGCCAGCAGCGTAGGTAGCTTTGCCACAGATACGCAGTATTTT. Translated, it gives CASSVGSFATDTQYF. The variable domain in full, completed from reference TRBV9 and TRBJ2-3, reads DSGVTQTPKHLITATGQRVTLRCSPRSGDLSVYWYQQSLDQGLQFLIQYYNGEERAKGNILERFSAQQFPDLHSELNLSSLELGDSALYFCASSVGSFATDTQYFGPGTRLTVL.

The J gene is TRBJ1-2, the V gene TRBV14; TRBD1 matches 9 bases. The CDR3 length is 15 residues. V shed 1 base and J 6 bases; nucleotides not matched to a gene: 6. The germline V gene encodes CDR1 SGHDN and CDR2 FVKESK. The CDR3 bases are TGTGCCAGCAGCCAAGGACCGGGACAGGGCAATGGCTACACCTTC. Protein product: CASSQGPGQGNGYTF.

The chain has TRBV20-1 and TRBJ2-3; D not certain. The germline V gene has CDR1 DFQATT and CDR2 SNEGSKA (reference sequence). Trimming took off 6 bases at V and 7 bases at J, with 11 bases between the two ends. CDR3 length equals 11 residues. The CDR3 DNA follows: TGCAGTGCGGGCAAGTCAAATACGCAGTATTTT. This gives the protein CSAGKSNTQYF.

This rearrangement joins TRBV6-6 to TRBJ2-6, with D unclear. Germline V gives CDR1 MNHNY, CDR2 SVGAGI (reference sequence). There are 12 residues in the CDR3. With 7 bases removed from V and 4 bases from J, the gap between germline ends came to 5 bases. CDR3 nucleotide sequence: TGTGCCAGCAAGCAGGGGGCCAACGTCCTGACTTTC. Protein product: CASKQGANVLTF.

The J gene is TRBJ2-7, the V gene TRBV6-5; either TRBD1 or TRBD2 may supply D (5 bases each). Germline CDR1 MNHEY, CDR2 SVGAGI. V was clipped by 6 bases and J by 0 bases, with 12 bases between them. There are 14 residues in the CDR3. CDR3 amino acids: CASRRGRNSYEQYF. CDR3 DNA: TGTGCCAGCAGAAGGGGACGCAACTCCTACGAGCAGTACTTC.

This chain links TRBV7-9 with TRBJ1-1; no clear D. Germline CDR1 reads SEHNR; CDR2 reads FQNEAQ (reference sequence). The CDR3 sequence is 13 residues long. CDR3 sequence (DNA): TGTGCTATCCCGGGCCTCGTGAACACTGAAGCTTTCTTT. This translates into CAIPGLVNTEAFF.

The J gene is TRBJ2-5, the V gene TRBV2; D gene ambiguous. Trimming cost V 3 bases and J 1 base, with 9 bases left between them. This CDR3 comprises 14 residues. Germline CDR1 SNHLY, CDR2 FYNNEI. CDR3 protein: CASSEVSSQETQYF. The CDR3 DNA sequence: TGTGCCAGCAGTGAGGTCAGCAGCCAAGAGACCCAGTACTTC.

The gene calls are TRBV27 and TRBJ2-5; D uncertain. This CDR3 has 14 amino acids. V gave up 3 bases and J gave up 3 bases, with 11 bases separating them. The germline CDR1 and CDR2 sequences are MNHEY and SMNVEV (reference sequence). CDR3 loop: CASSLFSGEETQYF. Written as DNA, the CDR3 is TGTGCCAGCAGTTTGTTTTCAGGAGAAGAGACCCAGTACTTC.

This chain uses TRBV9 with TRBJ2-7; possibly TRBD2 for D (5 bases). This CDR3 region has 15 residues. V was clipped by 3 bases and J by 6 bases, with 19 bases between them. The V gene's germline CDR1 is SGDLS and CDR2 YYNGEE. The CDR3 nucleotides are TGTGCCAGCAGCGCGAACCCGGGAACCCATCGCGAGCAGTACTTC. As protein: CASSANPGTHREQYF.

The V call is TRBV7-2, the J call TRBJ2-1; D gene unclear. V dropped 9 bases and J dropped 1 base, with 10 bases sitting between them. Germline CDR1 SGHTA, CDR2 FQGNSA. The length of the CDR3 is 13 residues. This CDR3 is CASGVSSYNEQFF. The CDR3 bases are TGTGCCAGTGGTGTTTCTTCCTACAATGAGCAGTTCTTC.

The chain employs TRBV6-5 and TRBJ1-2, with no clear D. Deletions cut 2 bases from V and 3 bases from J, with 16 bases between. There are 16 residues in the CDR3. Looked up from germline, CDR1 is MNHEY and CDR2 is SVGAGI. The chain's CDR3 is CASSYARQFSDYGYTF. The CDR3 coding sequence is TGTGCCAGCAGTTACGCCAGACAATTCTCCGACTATGGCTACACCTTC.

J is TRBJ2-1 and V is TRBV5-4; D may match TRBD1 or TRBD2 (7 bases each). Germline V gene sequence: CDR1 SGHNT, CDR2 YYREEE (reference sequence). The CDR3 is made up of 17 amino acids. V lost 4 bases to trimming and J lost 4 bases, with 21 bases between them. The CDR3: CASSQGGASGLYNEQFF. The DNA of the CDR3 is TGTGCCAGCAGCCAGGGGGGGGCTAGCGGCCTTTACAATGAGCAGTTCTTC.

This clone was seen more than once but under ten times. J is TRBJ1-2 and V is TRBV5-1; 7 bases are a match to TRBD1. CDR3 size: 14 residues. With 3 bases clipped from V and 3 bases from J, the junction kept 5 bases outside the gene matches. Germline V gene lookup returns CDR1 SGHRS and CDR2 YFSETQ. CDR3 in amino acids: CASSSTTGHYGYTF. The CDR3 nucleotides are TGCGCCAGCAGCTCCACGACAGGGCACTATGGCTACACCTTC. Complete variable domain (other parts from reference TRBV5-1 and TRBJ1-2): KAGVTQTPRYLIKTRGQQVTLSCSPISGHRSVSWYQQTPGQGLQFLFEYFSETQRNKGNFPGRFSGRQFSNSRSEMNVSTLELGDSALYLCASSSTTGHYGYTFGSGTRLTVV.

This clone is a singleton in its sample. This CDR3 reads CASSTYDPTGRAFF. CDR3 bases: TGTGCCAGTAGTACCTATGACCCGACAGGGCGGGCTTTCTTT. The V and J genes are TRBV19 and TRBJ1-1, with 7 bases aligning to TRBD1. CDR3 length equals 14 residues. V shed 4 bases, J shed 11 bases, and the junction held 13 bases outside the gene matches. Germline assignment: CDR1 LNHDA and CDR2 SQIVND (reference sequence).